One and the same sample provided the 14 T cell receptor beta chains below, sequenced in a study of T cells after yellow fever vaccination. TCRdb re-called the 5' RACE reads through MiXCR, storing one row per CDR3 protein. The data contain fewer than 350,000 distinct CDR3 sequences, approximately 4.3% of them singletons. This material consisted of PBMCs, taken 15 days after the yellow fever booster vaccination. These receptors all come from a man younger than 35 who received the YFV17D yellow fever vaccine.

The CDR3 region is CASSLTTGSTEAFF. In DNA, the CDR3 is TGTGCCAGCAGCCTCACCACAGGTTCCACTGAAGCTTTCTTT. The chain joins TRBV7-6 to TRBJ1-1; D might be TRBD1 (5 bases). The CDR3 consists of 14 residues. Germline V gene data show CDR1 as SGHVS and CDR2 as FNYEAQ. The ends were cut back, 5 bases at V and 4 bases at J, with 14 bases in the middle.

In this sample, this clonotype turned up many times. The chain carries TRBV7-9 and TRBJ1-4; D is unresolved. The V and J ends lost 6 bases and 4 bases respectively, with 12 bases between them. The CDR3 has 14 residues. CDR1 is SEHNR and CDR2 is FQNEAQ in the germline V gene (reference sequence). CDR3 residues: CASSLVGLNEKLFF. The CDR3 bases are TGTGCCAGCAGTCTAGTGGGCCTTAATGAAAAACTGTTTTTT.

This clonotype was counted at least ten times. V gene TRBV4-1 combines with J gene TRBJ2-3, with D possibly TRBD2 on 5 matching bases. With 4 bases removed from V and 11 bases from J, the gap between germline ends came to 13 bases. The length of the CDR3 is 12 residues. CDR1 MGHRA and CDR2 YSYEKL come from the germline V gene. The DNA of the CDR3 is TGCGCCAGCAGCCGAATAAAGGGAGAGCAGTATTTT. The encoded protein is CASSRIKGEQYF.

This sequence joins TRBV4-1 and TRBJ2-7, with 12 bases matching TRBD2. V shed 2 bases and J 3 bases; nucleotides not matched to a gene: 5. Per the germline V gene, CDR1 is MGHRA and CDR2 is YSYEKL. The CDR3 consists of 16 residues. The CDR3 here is CASSQPTSGGNYEQYF. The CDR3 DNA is TGCGCCAGCAGCCAACCGACTAGCGGGGGAAACTACGAGCAGTACTTC.

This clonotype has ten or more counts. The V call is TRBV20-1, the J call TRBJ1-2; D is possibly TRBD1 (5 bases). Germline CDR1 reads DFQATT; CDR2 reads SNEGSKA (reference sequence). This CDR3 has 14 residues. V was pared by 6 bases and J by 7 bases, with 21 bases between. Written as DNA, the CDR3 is TGCAGTGCAAGACCGGGACCTTCGGACGGTGGCTACACCTTC. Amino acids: CSARPGPSDGGYTF.

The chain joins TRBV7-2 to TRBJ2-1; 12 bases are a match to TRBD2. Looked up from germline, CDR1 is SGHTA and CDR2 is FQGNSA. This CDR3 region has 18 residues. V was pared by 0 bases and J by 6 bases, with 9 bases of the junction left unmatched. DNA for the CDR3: TGTGCCAGCAGCTTAGCGCGAGCTAGCGGGGGGGCGGGCAATGAGCAGTTCTTC. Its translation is CASSLARASGGAGNEQFF.

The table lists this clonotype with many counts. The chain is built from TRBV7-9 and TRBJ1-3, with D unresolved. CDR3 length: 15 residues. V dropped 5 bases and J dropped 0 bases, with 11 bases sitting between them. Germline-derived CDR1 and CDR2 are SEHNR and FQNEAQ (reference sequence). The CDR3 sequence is CASSHGPPSGNTIYF. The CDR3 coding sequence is TGTGCCAGCAGCCACGGGCCACCCTCTGGAAACACCATATATTTT.

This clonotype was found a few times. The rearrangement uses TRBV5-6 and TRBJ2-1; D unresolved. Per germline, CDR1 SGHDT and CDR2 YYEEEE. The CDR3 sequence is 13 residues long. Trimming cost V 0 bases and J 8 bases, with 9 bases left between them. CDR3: CASSLVSVDEQFF. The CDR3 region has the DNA TGTGCCAGCAGCTTGGTGAGCGTCGATGAGCAGTTCTTC.

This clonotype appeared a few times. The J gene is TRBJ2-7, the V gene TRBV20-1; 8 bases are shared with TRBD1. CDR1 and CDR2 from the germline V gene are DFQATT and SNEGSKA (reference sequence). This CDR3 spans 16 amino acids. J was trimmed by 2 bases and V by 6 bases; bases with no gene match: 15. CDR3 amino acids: CSASNPGETGAYEQYV. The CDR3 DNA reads TGCAGTGCATCAAACCCCGGTGAGACAGGGGCCTACGAGCAGTACGTC.

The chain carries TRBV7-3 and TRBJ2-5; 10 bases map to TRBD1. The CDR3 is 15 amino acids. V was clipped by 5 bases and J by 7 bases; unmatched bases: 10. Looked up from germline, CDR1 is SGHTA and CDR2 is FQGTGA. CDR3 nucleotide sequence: TGTGCCAGCAGCCTACTGGGACAGGGGCAAAGGACCCAGTACTTC. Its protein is CASSLLGQGQRTQYF.

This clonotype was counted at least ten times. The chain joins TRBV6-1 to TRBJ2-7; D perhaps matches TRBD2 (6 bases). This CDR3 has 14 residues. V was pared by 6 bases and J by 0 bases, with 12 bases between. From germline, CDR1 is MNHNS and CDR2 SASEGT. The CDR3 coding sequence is TGTGCCAGCAGGGACGGGGGTATCTCCTACGAGCAGTACTTC. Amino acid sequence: CASRDGGISYEQYF.

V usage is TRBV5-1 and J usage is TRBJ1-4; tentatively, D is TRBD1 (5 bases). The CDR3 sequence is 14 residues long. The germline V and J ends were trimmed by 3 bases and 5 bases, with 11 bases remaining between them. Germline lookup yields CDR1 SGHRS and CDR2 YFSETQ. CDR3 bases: TGCGCCAGCAGCTCGGGACGGGACAATGAAAAACTGTTTTTT. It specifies CASSSGRDNEKLFF.

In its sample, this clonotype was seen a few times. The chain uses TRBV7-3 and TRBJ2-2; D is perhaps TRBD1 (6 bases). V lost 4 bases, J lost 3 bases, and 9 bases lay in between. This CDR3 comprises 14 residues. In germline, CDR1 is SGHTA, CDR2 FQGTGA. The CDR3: CASSYTGYTGELFF. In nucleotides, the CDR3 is TGTGCCAGCAGCTATACAGGGTACACCGGGGAGCTGTTTTTT.

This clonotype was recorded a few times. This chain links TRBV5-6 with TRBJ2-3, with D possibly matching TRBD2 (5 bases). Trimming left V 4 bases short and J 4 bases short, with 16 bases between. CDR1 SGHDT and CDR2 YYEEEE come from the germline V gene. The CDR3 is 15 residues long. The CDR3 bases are TGTGCCAGCAGCCCCAGGCGATTGGGAGCAGATACGCAGTATTTT. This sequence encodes CASSPRRLGADTQYF.